This T cell receptor (beta chain) was identified during a study of immune evolution from preneoplasia to lung adenocarcinoma. The CDR3 runs 15 residues. Germline V gives CDR1 SGHTA, CDR2 FQGNSA. V lost 1 base and J 2 bases, leaving 9 bases between the germline ends. The table came from immunoSEQ multiplex PCR; TCRdb's copy has only in-frame clones and leaves some out. Seen here are just over 4,000 clones, roughly 82% observed once, and the top ten hold roughly 16%. H&E slides confirmed each diagnosis, reviewed by two pathologists independently. Source material: FFPE adjacent normal lung tissue. The receptor comes from a donor of 70 years or more with lung adenocarcinoma. V and J are TRBV7-2 and TRBJ1-5; D perhaps matches TRBD1 (5 bases). The CDR3 protein is CASSLGGRGNQPQHF. CDR3 bases: TGTGCCAGCAGCTTAGGGGGGAGGGGCAATCAGCCCCAGCATTTT.